One and the same sample provided the 30 T cell receptor beta chains below, sequenced in a study of OX40 agonist ivuxolimab in advanced cancers. Sequencing was performed with immunoSEQ multiplex PCR; in TCRdb, only in-frame clones are kept and a portion is missing. The sample records 50,000 to 80,000 clones, 91% being singletons. Here the sequenced sample was CD4+ or CD8+ T cells sorted from blood, taken in a trial of the OX40 agonist ivuxolimab. The receptors originated from an adult with an advanced solid tumor such as melanoma, head and neck, liver or kidney cancer.

The rearrangement links TRBV19 to TRBJ2-3; the match to TRBD2 covers 13 bases. This CDR3 is 18 amino acids long. Germline-derived CDR1 and CDR2 are LNHDA and SQIVND (reference sequence). Losses at the gene ends were 4 bases for V and 2 bases for J; bases not matched to a gene: 9. The CDR3 region is CASSTQPGLAGVTDTQYF. The CDR3 DNA sequence: TGTGCCAGTAGTACTCAACCCGGACTAGCGGGAGTCACAGATACGCAGTATTTT.

V is TRBV9 and J is TRBJ1-3; D is ambiguous. The CDR3 extends over 14 amino acids. Germline V gene sequence: CDR1 SGDLS, CDR2 YYNGEE. The V end lost 4 bases, the J end lost 4 bases, and 12 bases lay between the germline ends. The CDR3 nucleotides read TGTGCCAGCAGCCTCAGTTTGTCCGGAAACACCATATATTTT. Translating it yields CASSLSLSGNTIYF.

The chain is built from TRBV5-4 and TRBJ1-2; possibly TRBD1 for D (6 bases). Germline CDR1 reads SGHNT; CDR2 reads YYREEE (reference sequence). The length of the CDR3 is 13 residues. Trimming cost V 4 bases and J 3 bases, with 10 bases left between them. The CDR3 DNA sequence: TGTGCCAGCAGCGGGGGGCGAGACTATGGCTACACCTTC. It is translated as CASSGGRDYGYTF.

This clone was recorded only once. The chain uses TRBV5-1 and TRBJ2-7; possible D gene TRBD2, 6 bases. Between the trimmed V and J ends, which lost 6 bases and 1 base, there was a span of 11 bases. Looked up from germline, CDR1 is SGHRS and CDR2 is YFSETQ. This CDR3 region has 13 residues. The CDR3 sequence: CASNPGTSYEQYF. DNA of the CDR3: TGCGCCAGCAACCCCGGGACTTCCTACGAGCAGTACTTC.

J is TRBJ1-1 and V is TRBV10-3, with 10 bases matching TRBD1. V shed 5 bases, J shed 3 bases, and the junction held 3 bases outside the gene matches. The germline V gene encodes CDR1 ENHRY and CDR2 SYGVKD. The length of the CDR3 is 14 residues. Here the CDR3 DNA reads TGTGCCATCAGTCCTGGACAGGGGGACACTGAAGCTTTCTTT. Protein sequence: CAISPGQGDTEAFF.

This clone showed up just a few times. The V gene is TRBV5-4, the J gene TRBJ2-7, with D perhaps matching TRBD1 (5 bases). CDR3 size: 13 residues. Germline V lookup: CDR1 SGHNT, CDR2 YYREEE (reference sequence). The V gene lost 3 bases and the J gene lost 7 bases, with 14 bases spanning the gap. This CDR3 is CASSSPSRTEQYF. CDR3 in DNA: TGTGCCAGCAGCTCCCCATCCAGGACAGAGCAGTACTTC.

The count of this clone is one. The V call is TRBV7-9, the J call TRBJ2-1; TRBD2 matches at 7 bases. Germline V gives CDR1 SEHNR, CDR2 FQNEAQ (reference sequence). The CDR3 totals 14 residues. Trimming cost V 0 bases and J 6 bases; bases outside gene matches: 2. The CDR3 DNA reads as TGTGCCAGCAGCTTAGCGGCGGGAGCCAATGAGCAGTTCTTC. Protein sequence: CASSLAAGANEQFF.

The genes are TRBV6-1 and TRBJ2-4; D gene ambiguous. Per germline, CDR1 MNHNS and CDR2 SASEGT. CDR3 length equals 14 residues. The ends were cut back, 6 bases at V and 0 bases at J, with 9 bases in the middle. Written as DNA, the CDR3 is TGTGCCAGCAGACAGAACTTAGCCAAAAACATTCAGTACTTC. It translates to CASRQNLAKNIQYF.

The CDR3 nucleotides are TGTGCCAGCTCACCACTGAAGGGACTAGCGGGAGGAGGCGACGAGCAGTACTTC. Protein: CASSPLKGLAGGGDEQYF. The chain couples TRBV18 to TRBJ2-7, with 15 bases identical to TRBD2. CDR1 is KGHSH, CDR2 LQKENI, per germline. The CDR3 is made up of 18 amino acids. V lost 1 base to trimming and J lost 5 bases; unmatched junction nucleotides: 9.

The chain joins TRBV5-1 to TRBJ2-1, with 13 bases identical to TRBD2. Trimming took 7 bases from V and 4 from J; bases not matched to a gene: 5. The CDR3 is 15 amino acids. Germline loops: CDR1 SGHRS, CDR2 YFSETQ. The CDR3 region is CASEGTSGMYNEQFF. CDR3 nucleotides: TGCGCCAGCGAAGGGACTAGCGGGATGTACAATGAGCAGTTCTTC. The complete variable domain, with remaining parts taken from reference TRBV5-1 and TRBJ2-1, reads KAGVTQTPRYLIKTRGQQVTLSCSPISGHRSVSWYQQTPGQGLQFLFEYFSETQRNKGNFPGRFSGRQFSNSRSEMNVSTLELGDSALYLCASEGTSGMYNEQFFGPGTRLTVL.

This chain links TRBV6-1 with TRBJ1-2, with TRBD1 matching 7 bases. The length of the CDR3 is 13 residues. Losses at the gene ends were 6 bases for V and 6 bases for J; bases not matched to a gene: 7. The germline CDR1 and CDR2 sequences are MNHNS and SASEGT. As DNA, the CDR3 is TGTGCCAGCAGAGGATCAGGGGGAAATGGCTACACCTTC. Protein: CASRGSGGNGYTF.

This chain links TRBV7-3 with TRBJ2-7; the match to TRBD2 covers 10 bases. Trimming at V came to 5 bases and at J to 4 bases, leaving 5 bases not matched to a gene. CDR1 and CDR2 (germline): SGHTA, FQGTGA. This CDR3 is 14 amino acids long. DNA of the CDR3: TGTGCCAGCAGCGAGCAGACTAGCGGGTACGAGCAGTACTTC. Its translation is CASSEQTSGYEQYF.

This sequence joins TRBV5-1 and TRBJ2-2, with TRBD2 matching 15 bases. The V gene end was trimmed by 3 bases and the J gene end by 0 bases; junction bases not matched to a gene: 9. CDR3 length: 20 amino acids. Germline CDR1 and CDR2: SGHRS and YFSETQ. The CDR3, as DNA: TGCGCCAGCAGCTCATTAGGACTAGCGGGGGGGTTCGCGAACACCGGGGAGCTGTTTTTT. It is translated as CASSSLGLAGGFANTGELFF.

The CDR3 spells CASRETSFYNEQFF. The CDR3 DNA follows: TGTGCCAGCAGGGAGACTAGTTTCTACAATGAGCAGTTCTTC. V usage is TRBV25-1 and J usage is TRBJ2-1; D perhaps matches TRBD2 (6 bases). Germline V CDR1 and CDR2: MGHDK, SYGVNS. Trimming left V 6 bases short and J 3 bases short, with 12 bases between. The CDR3 consists of 14 residues.

With respect to this clone: A read error may produce the germline difference seen at one junction end. The rearrangement uses TRBV27 and TRBJ2-7, with 7 bases aligning to TRBD2. The CDR3 runs 14 residues. In germline, CDR1 is MNHEY, CDR2 SMNVEV (reference sequence). CDR3 in DNA: TGTGCAGTCGGAGGGGCGGGAGTCTCCCACGAGCAGTACTTC. This encodes CAVGGAGVSHEQYF.

This chain joins TRBV28 and TRBJ1-4; D might be TRBD1 (6 bases). The germline gives CDR1 MDHEN, CDR2 SYDVKM. V lost 6 bases to trimming and J lost 7 bases, with 15 bases between them. The CDR3 extends over 14 amino acids. The CDR3 region has the DNA TGTGCCAGCAGCCCCCCCGGACAGCTTGAAAAACTGTTTTTT. Translated, it gives CASSPPGQLEKLFF.

This sequence joins TRBV7-9 and TRBJ2-1; D is perhaps TRBD2 (6 bases). The germline CDR1 and CDR2 sequences are SEHNR and FQNEAQ (reference sequence). The length of the CDR3 is 12 residues. V shed 1 base and J shed 10 bases, with 8 bases lying between them. The CDR3 bases are TGTGCCAGCAGCTTAGGAGGAGGGGAGCAGTTCTTC. This encodes CASSLGGGEQFF.

The chain employs TRBV20-1 and TRBJ2-7; no definite D call. This CDR3 has 9 residues. CDR1 DFQATT and CDR2 SNEGSKA come from the germline V gene (reference sequence). V was clipped by 5 bases and J by 12 bases, with 11 bases between them. For the CDR3, the DNA is TGCAGTGCTGCGCCCCTGGGGTACTTC. Its translation: CSAAPLGYF.

V gene TRBV30 combines with J gene TRBJ1-2; no definite D call. V lost 5 bases and J 4 bases, leaving 17 bases between the germline ends. The CDR3 extends over 14 amino acids. CDR1 GTSNPN and CDR2 SVGIG come from the germline V gene (reference sequence). The CDR3 DNA is TGTGCCTGGGCCCCTTCGGGGTGGGGCTATGGCTACACCTTC. This translates into CAWAPSGWGYGYTF.

This chain joins TRBV6-1 and TRBJ2-3, with D hard to call. Germline CDR1 MNHNS, CDR2 SASEGT. The CDR3 consists of 13 residues. V lost 4 bases, J lost 6 bases, and 11 bases lay in between. The DNA of the CDR3 is TGTGCCAGCAGTGCCCGCCCCGGGGATACGCAGTATTTT. This codes for CASSARPGDTQYF.

This chain connects TRBV30 to TRBJ2-1; TRBD2 agrees at 12 bases. Looked up from germline, CDR1 is GTSNPN and CDR2 is SVGIG (reference sequence). This CDR3 has 15 residues. Trimming at V came to 1 base and at J to 15 bases, leaving 13 bases not matched to a gene. The CDR3, as DNA: TGTGCCTGGAGTGCCTATTCGGGACTAGCGGGTGGACGGTTCTTC. Protein sequence: CAWSAYSGLAGGRFF.

The chain employs TRBV6-1 and TRBJ1-3, with unresolved D. V was cut by 2 bases and J by 4 bases, with 9 bases left in between. Germline CDR1 reads MNHNS; CDR2 reads SASEGT. The length of the CDR3 is 14 residues. The CDR3 reads CASSERTRGNTIYF. As DNA, the CDR3 is TGTGCCAGCAGTGAAAGGACGCGCGGAAACACCATATATTTT.

V and J are TRBV4-1 and TRBJ2-7; 10 bases fit TRBD1. Germline trimming cut 2 bases from V and 1 base from J; bases unmatched to any gene: 2. The CDR3 consists of 15 residues. Per the germline V gene, CDR1 is MGHRA and CDR2 is YSYEKL. The CDR3 sequence: CASSQRDRGSYEQYF. As DNA, the CDR3 is TGCGCCAGCAGCCAAAGGGACAGGGGTTCCTACGAGCAGTACTTC.

Here the CDR3 DNA reads TGTGCCAGCAGCTTCCCGGGAGGGGACGGGGAGCTGTTTTTT. It is translated as CASSFPGGDGELFF. The V gene is TRBV5-4, the J gene TRBJ2-2, with 8 nucleotides matching TRBD2. V lost 2 bases and J lost 7; bases outside the gene matches: 4. There are 14 residues in the CDR3. Germline V gene sequence: CDR1 SGHNT, CDR2 YYREEE (reference sequence).

In this sample, this clone turned up once. V is TRBV9 and J is TRBJ2-2, with TRBD1 matching over 10 bases. V shed 0 bases, J shed 7 bases, and the junction held 3 bases outside the gene matches. The CDR3 sequence is 15 residues long. Germline V gene data show CDR1 as SGDLS and CDR2 as YYNGEE. CDR3 DNA sequence: TGTGCCAGCAGCGTAGGACAGGGGGCAAACGGGGAGCTGTTTTTT. As protein: CASSVGQGANGELFF.

V usage is TRBV6-5 and J usage is TRBJ1-5; possible D gene TRBD1, 6 bases. The germline V gene has CDR1 MNHEY and CDR2 SVGAGI. This CDR3 has 14 amino acids. V lost 7 bases and J lost 5, with 15 bases in between. The CDR3 sequence is CASIGSEGDQPQHF. The CDR3 DNA sequence: TGTGCCAGCATAGGTTCAGAGGGGGATCAGCCCCAGCATTTT.

This clone has only one observation. The V call is TRBV30, the J call TRBJ2-1; D not certain. Germline V gives CDR1 GTSNPN, CDR2 SVGIG (reference sequence). This CDR3 spans 11 amino acids. Trimming removed 2 bases at V and 9 bases at J, with 8 bases between. In DNA, the CDR3 is TGTGCCTGGAGTCCGGCTACTGAGCAGTTCTTC. Protein: CAWSPATEQFF.

Of note for this clone: The sample contains more than one DNA sequence encoding this CDR3. This chain joins TRBV27 and TRBJ2-7, with 7 bases fitting TRBD2. Trimming took 4 bases from V and 4 from J; bases not matched to a gene: 10. This CDR3 comprises 15 residues. Germline V CDR1 and CDR2: MNHEY, SMNVEV (reference sequence). CDR3 in amino acids: CASSYKATSSYEQYF. In nucleotides, the CDR3 is TGTGCCAGCAGTTACAAAGCGACTAGCTCTTACGAGCAGTACTTC.

This clone appeared once. The DNA for the CDR3 is TGTGCCAGCAGGAGGGACGTCCCCCCCGAGCAGTACTTC. It specifies CASRRDVPPEQYF. The chain links TRBV6-1 to TRBJ2-7; tentatively, D is TRBD1 or TRBD2 (5 bases each). The V and J ends lost 6 bases and 6 bases respectively, with 15 bases between them. Germline V gene data show CDR1 as MNHNS and CDR2 as SASEGT. CDR3 size: 13 residues.

This chain uses TRBV27 with TRBJ1-1, with D hard to call. V lost 3 bases to trimming and J lost 4 bases, with 12 bases between them. Germline V lookup: CDR1 MNHEY, CDR2 SMNVEV (reference sequence). The CDR3 has 14 residues. The CDR3 loop reads CASSFGRSATEAFF. CDR3 bases: TGTGCCAGCAGTTTCGGGAGATCGGCCACTGAAGCTTTCTTT.